These 8 T cell receptor beta chains share one sample of origin, sequenced in a study of shared clonotypes between healthy human individuals. The method was immunoSEQ multiplex PCR; TCRdb's version includes in-frame clones alone and lacks a portion of them. The table has millions of clones, about 92% seen once. The sequenced sample consisted of naive CD4+ T cells sorted from blood. The subset denotes: CD45RA+ positively selected. Receptors were obtained from a man aged 18 to 35 in good health.

This sequence joins TRBV4-1 and TRBJ1-4; D may be TRBD1 (5 bases). CDR1 is MGHRA, CDR2 YSYEKL, per germline. The V gene lost 0 bases and the J gene lost 6 bases, with 17 bases spanning the gap. The CDR3 is 17 amino acids. The CDR3 coding sequence is TGCGCCAGCAGCCAAGAAACCCCCGGGACTCAATATGAAAAACTGTTTTTT. It encodes CASSQETPGTQYEKLFF.

Remarks on this clone: This same CDR3 is encoded by further DNA sequences in the sample. V usage is TRBV7-9 and J usage is TRBJ1-1; TRBD1 might be the D (5 bases). The CDR3 covers 12 residues. V gave up 5 bases and J gave up 5 bases, with 9 bases separating them. Germline CDR1 SEHNR, CDR2 FQNEAQ (reference sequence). The CDR3 region is CASSEEGTEAFF. CDR3 DNA sequence: TGTGCCAGCAGCGAAGAGGGGACTGAAGCTTTCTTT. Looking up the rest from reference TRBV7-9 and TRBJ1-1 gives the full variable domain: DTGVSQNPRHKITKRGQNVTFRCDPISEHNRLYWYRQTLGQGPEFLTYFQNEAQLEKSRLLSDRFSAERPKGSFSTLEIQRTEQGDSAMYLCASSEEGTEAFFGQGTRLTVV.

The chain combines TRBV5-1 with TRBJ1-2, with 9 bases that match TRBD1. The V gene end was trimmed by 0 bases and the J gene end by 4 bases; junction bases not matched to a gene: 10. The CDR3 is made up of 17 amino acids. The germline V gene has CDR1 SGHRS and CDR2 YFSETQ. The CDR3 region has the DNA TGCGCCAGCAGCTTGGCCGCTGGGACAGGGCTAATCTATGGCTACACCTTC. This encodes CASSLAAGTGLIYGYTF.

This clone was seen once. V is TRBV30 and J is TRBJ2-2, with D unclear. V was clipped by 0 bases and J by 0 bases, with 11 bases between them. The germline CDR1 and CDR2 sequences are GTSNPN and SVGIG (reference sequence). This CDR3 comprises 16 residues. Written as DNA, the CDR3 is TGTGCCTGGAGTGTAGGGCACCCTTCGAACACCGGGGAGCTGTTTTTT. Protein sequence: CAWSVGHPSNTGELFF.

The chain employs TRBV29-1 and TRBJ1-1; D uncertain. Germline V gene sequence: CDR1 SQVTM, CDR2 ANQGSEA. This CDR3 spans 11 amino acids. Trimming removed 7 bases from V and 3 bases from J, with 9 bases in between. The CDR3 DNA reads TGCAGCGCTACCCCGTACACTGAAGCTTTCTTT. Encoded protein: CSATPYTEAFF.

The chain combines TRBV7-6 with TRBJ2-7; 12 bases line up with TRBD2. V was clipped by 5 bases and J by 7 bases; unmatched bases: 9. The germline V gene encodes CDR1 SGHVS and CDR2 FNYEAQ. There are 15 residues in the CDR3. CDR3 in amino acids: CASSASGGDLGEQYF. DNA for the CDR3: TGTGCCAGCAGCGCTAGCGGGGGGGACCTAGGTGAGCAGTACTTC.

The V call is TRBV7-9, the J call TRBJ2-3; D gene unclear. Looked up from germline, CDR1 is SEHNR and CDR2 is FQNEAQ (reference sequence). Trimming took off 6 bases at V and 2 bases at J, with 12 bases between the two ends. CDR3 length: 14 residues. The CDR3 nucleotides are TGTGCCAGCAGAGGGCCTACCCTCACAGATACGCAGTATTTT. Protein product: CASRGPTLTDTQYF.

The chain joins TRBV7-9 to TRBJ2-7, with TRBD1 as a possible D gene (5 bases). The germline V gene has CDR1 SEHNR and CDR2 FQNEAQ (reference sequence). The germline V and J ends were trimmed by 6 bases and 2 bases, with 26 bases remaining between them. CDR3 length: 18 amino acids. CDR3 residues: CASSIIRTTGTLPYEQYF. The CDR3 DNA is TGTGCCAGCAGTATAATTCGTACCACAGGAACCCTTCCCTACGAGCAGTACTTC.